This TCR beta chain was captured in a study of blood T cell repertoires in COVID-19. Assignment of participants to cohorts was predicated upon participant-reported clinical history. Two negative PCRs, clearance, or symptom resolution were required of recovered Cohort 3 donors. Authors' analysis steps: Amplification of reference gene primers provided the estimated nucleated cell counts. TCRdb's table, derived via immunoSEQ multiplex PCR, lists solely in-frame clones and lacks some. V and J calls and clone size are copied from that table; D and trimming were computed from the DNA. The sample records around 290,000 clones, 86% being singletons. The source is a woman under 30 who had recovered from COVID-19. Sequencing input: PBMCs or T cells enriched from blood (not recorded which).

The CDR3, as DNA: TGTGCCAGCAGCCCCCGGGGGGCCGGGGAGCTGTTTTTT. Protein product: CASSPRGAGELFF. V gene TRBV11-2 combines with J gene TRBJ2-2, with 7 nucleotides matching TRBD2. The CDR3 spans 13 residues. The germline CDR1 and CDR2 sequences are SGHAT and FQNNGV. Trimming took 5 bases from V and 6 from J; bases not matched to a gene: 3.